The T cell receptor (beta chain) under discussion was sequenced for a study of blood T cell repertoires in COVID-19 (dated by TCRdb to 2020 to 2022). Looking at the study overall: The collaborator samples originated in the United States, Italy and Spain and spanned the acute and convalescent phases of COVID-19. The prospective study material was composed of cDNA or gDNA derived from T cells, B-cell-depleted T cells, or PBMCs. Subjects who had been exposed to COVID-19, were actively infected with it, or had recovered from it provided the deeply sampled blood TCRbeta repertoires that made up the dataset. The repertoires were made available in a free public database intended to serve as a resource for research on the immune response to SARS-CoV-2. Samples were obtained from the ongoing ImmuneRACE study (first 160 participants) and from some 1,300 subjects provided by 6 global collaborators. Sample metadata almost always included a de-identified subject ID, COVID-19 status, age in years and sex. Where available, HLA class I and class II types were taken from metadata supplied by the sample provider and were not determined by assay-based typing. What the research found in general, with its limitations: How much clinical and demographic metadata was included differed by source and by participant, and the metadata was provided uncurated.

Notes on this clone: Its antigen remains unidentified. No quality values exist for individual bases; no much larger clone is one base distant.

The germline V gene (reference sequence) provides CDR1 PRHDT and CDR2 FYEKMQ. The CDR3 contains 14 residues, cysteine and phenylalanine counted. The read is trimmed to its CDR3 DNA, 42 bases read in frame from base 1. Trimming accounts for 4 bases at V and 6 bases at J, while the number of junction bases matched to no gene is 9. In Seattle, one collaborating source enrolled patients while the infection was active and tracked those patients longitudinally over the course of disease. Collaborating institutions collected whole blood in K2EDTA tubes following their own protocols. For TCRbeta analysis, collaborator samples were shipped as frozen whole blood, as isolated PBMCs, or as DNA extracted from either sample type. TCRbeta CDR3 regions were amplified from genomic DNA using the immunoSEQ Assay, a bias-controlled multiplex PCR. Processing in the source paper ran as follows. The number of nucleated cells in each sample was estimated by amplification of reference gene primers within the assay. To quantify the absolute abundance of each unique TCRbeta CDR3 rearrangement, sequence reads were collapsed and filtered. For each sample, productive Simpson clonality was calculated as the square root of Simpson's diversity index over productive rearrangements. The table comes from immuneACCESS by way of TCRdb, which keeps in-frame sequences with V and J called. Part of the clones is missing from these tables; in studies checked, under half for an unresolved V gene and the rest for unknown reasons. That table gives V, J and clone size, and the DNA gave D and trimming. This sample is represented by about 170,000 clones; approximately 91% of them were singletons. The biggest ten clones account for around 5% of the sample.

The V gene is TRBV13 and the J gene is TRBJ2-7; 7 junctional bases match TRBD2. Sequenced input: peripheral blood. This sequence originates from a man between 18 and 29 years old with COVID-19, enrolled during active disease. The CDR3: CASSSRSWGGEQYF. The nucleotide sequence is TGTGCCAGCAGCTCCCGGTCATGGGGGGGCGAGCAGTACTTC.